The clone carrying this T cell receptor (beta chain) has only a few counts. The antigen remains unidentified. The data were taken from a study of cytotoxic CD8 clonotypes in ibrutinib-treated CLL. Study background: After a median roughly twelve months on treatment (6 to 36), response samples were drawn.

Clones were read by immunoSEQ multiplex PCR, and TCRdb kept only the in-frame ones, dropping some. The sample has approximately 190,000 clones, about three quarters seen once. Whole-study results and caveats: Exceeding age-matched healthy donors, baseline clonality also tracked the counts of circulating CD8+ T cells. Clonality rose at ibrutinib response and fell back toward baseline at progression.

Specimen: PBMCs, collected after 12 months of ibrutinib treatment. This TCR came from a human donor with chronic lymphocytic leukemia.

The chain's CDR3 is CASSPGTLTYEQYF. CDR3 sequence (DNA): TGCGCCAGCAGCCCCGGGACATTGACCTACGAGCAGTACTTC. The chain recombines TRBV5-1 with TRBJ2-7; perhaps TRBD1 as D (6 bases). Germline V gives CDR1 SGHRS, CDR2 YFSETQ. This CDR3 comprises 14 residues. Trimming stripped 4 bases from V and 2 bases from J, with 13 bases between.